One and the same sample provided the 30 T cell receptor beta chains below, sequenced in a study of cytomegalovirus exposure and HLA in healthy donors. It was with 60 Vbeta and 13 Jbeta primers that the PCR ran. Libraries were prepared by immunoSEQ multiplex PCR; TCRdb keeps only in-frame clonotypes and omits some of them. The sample contains tens of thousands of clones, about 80% of which appear only once. Sequencing was done on a sample of PBMCs. These receptor sequences come from a man between 50 and 59 years old in good health and CMV-seronegative.

The genes are TRBV4-1 and TRBJ1-4; TRBD1 matches 9 bases. V shed 4 bases and J 8 bases; nucleotides not matched to a gene: 11. The length of the CDR3 is 16 residues. The V gene's germline CDR1 is MGHRA and CDR2 YSYEKL. The CDR3: CASSRTGERVEEKLFF. The DNA for the CDR3 is TGCGCCAGCAGCCGGACAGGGGAGCGGGTAGAGGAAAAACTGTTTTTT.

This CDR3 is CASSIVQGAGELFF. The CDR3 nucleotides are TGTGCCAGCAGTATTGTCCAGGGGGCCGGGGAGCTGTTTTTT. The chain recombines TRBV2 with TRBJ2-2; 7 nucleotides agree with TRBD1. Trimming at V came to 5 bases and at J to 6 bases, leaving 6 bases not matched to a gene. The CDR3 covers 14 residues. CDR1 SNHLY and CDR2 FYNNEI come from the germline V gene.

The chain links TRBV19 to TRBJ1-6; 7 nucleotides match TRBD1. The V gene end was trimmed by 9 bases and the J gene end by 5 bases; junction bases not matched to a gene: 10. Germline V gene lookup returns CDR1 LNHDA and CDR2 SQIVND (reference sequence). This CDR3 comprises 15 residues. The CDR3 loop is CASHLQGSNNSPLHF. CDR3 bases: TGTGCCAGCCATTTACAGGGGTCGAATAATTCACCCCTCCACTTT.

The J gene is TRBJ1-1, the V gene TRBV5-1; D is undetermined. The CDR3 runs 15 residues. CDR1 SGHRS and CDR2 YFSETQ come from the germline V gene. V dropped 0 bases and J dropped 1 base, with 10 bases sitting between them. The DNA of the CDR3 is TGCGCCAGCAGCTTGGTTCCCCCGGGGAACACTGAAGCTTTCTTT. Its translation is CASSLVPPGNTEAFF.

The chain recombines TRBV7-2 with TRBJ2-1; 7 bases agree with TRBD2. Germline CDR1 SGHTA, CDR2 FQGNSA. The junction had 4 bases not matched to a gene; V was cut back by 0 bases and J by 2 bases. The CDR3 consists of 16 residues. The CDR3 DNA reads as TGTGCCAGCAGCTTAGCCTCGGGGGGAGCCTACAATGAGCAGTTCTTC. Protein product: CASSLASGGAYNEQFF.

The rearrangement joins TRBV2 to TRBJ2-7, with a tentative D call TRBD1 (5 bases). CDR1 and CDR2 from the germline V gene are SNHLY and FYNNEI. This CDR3 has 14 amino acids. Trimming shortened V by 3 bases and J by 1 base, and 10 bases separated the two germline ends. DNA of the CDR3: TGTGCCAGCAGTGATCGGGCAGGGTCCTACGAGCAGTACTTC. Its translation is CASSDRAGSYEQYF. Full variable domain (rest looked up from reference TRBV2 and TRBJ2-7): EPEVTQTPSHQVTQMGQEVILRCVPISNHLYFYWYRQILGQKVEFLVSFYNNEISEKSEIFDDQFSVERPDGSNFTLKIRSTKLEDSAMYFCASSDRAGSYEQYFGPGTRLTVT.

The V and J genes are TRBV20-1 and TRBJ2-7, with TRBD1 as a possible D gene (5 bases). With 6 bases removed from V and 12 bases from J, the gap between germline ends came to 18 bases. CDR1 DFQATT and CDR2 SNEGSKA come from the germline V gene (reference sequence). The CDR3 is made up of 11 amino acids. CDR3 nucleotides: TGCAGTGCACCTATCGTAAGGGGAATGTACTTC. Protein product: CSAPIVRGMYF.

V gene TRBV9 combines with J gene TRBJ1-6; a possible D gene is TRBD1 (6 bases). Germline V gene sequence: CDR1 SGDLS, CDR2 YYNGEE. This CDR3 comprises 14 residues. V lost 4 bases to trimming and J lost 5 bases, with 10 bases between them. CDR3 DNA sequence: TGTGCCAGCAGCATCGACAGGAATAATTCACCCCTCCACTTT. Amino acids: CASSIDRNNSPLHF.

The rearrangement joins TRBV7-8 to TRBJ1-1, with a tentative D call TRBD1 (6 bases). The CDR3 consists of 15 residues. Germline CDR1 and CDR2: SGHVS and FQNEAQ. Trimming shortened V by 1 base and J by 0 bases, and 9 bases separated the two germline ends. The CDR3 DNA reads TGTGCCAGCAGCTTAGAAGGGGGAGTGAACACTGAAGCTTTCTTT. Its protein product is CASSLEGGVNTEAFF.

This clone was counted only a few times. This chain links TRBV7-2 with TRBJ2-7; the D gene is possibly TRBD1 (6 bases). This CDR3 contains 13 residues. V lost 6 bases and J 0 bases, leaving 9 bases between the germline ends. Germline V gives CDR1 SGHTA, CDR2 FQGNSA. The CDR3 region has the DNA TGTGCCAGCAGGGGGGCGGGCTCCTACGAGCAGTACTTC. Residues: CASRGAGSYEQYF. Looking up the rest from reference TRBV7-2 and TRBJ2-7 gives the full variable domain: GAGVSQSPSNKVTEKGKDVELRCDPISGHTALYWYRQSLGQGLEFLIYFQGNSAPDKSGLPSDRFSAERTGGSVSTLTIQRTQQEDSAVYLCASRGAGSYEQYFGPGTRLTVT.

This sequence joins TRBV30 and TRBJ2-7; 9 nucleotides align to TRBD2. With 4 bases clipped from V and 3 bases from J, the junction kept 13 bases outside the gene matches. Germline V gene lookup returns CDR1 GTSNPN and CDR2 SVGIG (reference sequence). This CDR3 has 16 amino acids. CDR3 in amino acids: CAWNTPIAGEFYEQYF. The DNA for the CDR3 is TGTGCCTGGAACACCCCGATAGCGGGGGAATTCTACGAGCAGTACTTC.

A few counts support this clone. This chain connects TRBV19 to TRBJ2-3; weak D call: TRBD1 (5 bases). Germline CDR1 is LNHDA and CDR2 is SQIVND (reference sequence). This CDR3 region has 14 residues. The V and J ends lost 3 bases and 3 bases respectively, with 10 bases between them. The CDR3 reads CASSMDMGTDTQYF. The CDR3 nucleotides are TGTGCCAGTAGTATGGACATGGGGACAGATACGCAGTATTTT.

V and J are TRBV2 and TRBJ2-6, with 9 bases matching TRBD1. The ends lost 7 bases at V and 2 bases at J; junction bases unmatched: 9. This CDR3 is built from 17 residues. CDR1 and CDR2 (germline): SNHLY, FYNNEI. CDR3 protein: CASTSGTGYAGANVLTF. CDR3 DNA sequence: TGTGCCAGCACCTCCGGGACAGGGTATGCTGGGGCCAACGTCCTGACTTTC. Looking up the rest from reference TRBV2 and TRBJ2-6 gives the full variable domain: EPEVTQTPSHQVTQMGQEVILRCVPISNHLYFYWYRQILGQKVEFLVSFYNNEISEKSEIFDDQFSVERPDGSNFTLKIRSTKLEDSAMYFCASTSGTGYAGANVLTFGAGSRLTVL.

The V and J genes are TRBV4-1 and TRBJ1-2; 8 bases agree with TRBD1. This CDR3 spans 16 amino acids. Per the germline V gene, CDR1 is MGHRA and CDR2 is YSYEKL. V shed 3 bases and J 7 bases; nucleotides not matched to a gene: 13. CDR3 DNA sequence: TGCGCCAGCAGCCAGGGGCTGGACAGGGAAGTGTCTGGCTACACCTTC. Translating it yields CASSQGLDREVSGYTF.

This clone was detected once. The J gene is TRBJ2-2, the V gene TRBV7-9, with 7 bases that match TRBD2. Losses at the gene ends were 3 bases for V and 5 bases for J; bases not matched to a gene: 0. Per the germline V gene, CDR1 is SEHNR and CDR2 is FQNEAQ (reference sequence). The CDR3 is made up of 13 amino acids. In DNA, the CDR3 is TGTGCCAGCAGCTTCGGGGGGACCGGGGAGCTGTTTTTT. Translated, it gives CASSFGGTGELFF. The full variable domain, its missing parts supplied by reference TRBV7-9 and TRBJ2-2, is DTGVSQNPRHKITKRGQNVTFRCDPISEHNRLYWYRQTLGQGPEFLTYFQNEAQLEKSRLLSDRFSAERPKGSFSTLEIQRTEQGDSAMYLCASSFGGTGELFFGEGSRLTVL.

The V and J genes are TRBV30 and TRBJ1-1; 8 bases fit TRBD1. The V gene end was trimmed by 7 bases and the J gene end by 2 bases; junction bases not matched to a gene: 15. The CDR3 runs 16 residues. Germline CDR1 GTSNPN, CDR2 SVGIG (reference sequence). The CDR3: CASSHPQGASNTEAFF. DNA for the CDR3: TGTGCCTCCTCCCACCCCCAGGGGGCTTCAAACACTGAAGCTTTCTTT.

There are a few counts of this clone. The gene calls are TRBV7-6 and TRBJ2-1; D possibly corresponds to TRBD1 (6 bases). The V and J ends lost 5 bases and 7 bases respectively, with 12 bases between them. CDR1 and CDR2 (germline): SGHVS, FNYEAQ. The CDR3 covers 13 residues. The CDR3 sequence: CASSLQGSNEQFF. The CDR3 nucleotides are TGTGCCAGCAGCCTACAGGGTTCGAATGAGCAGTTCTTC. The whole variable domain, filled in from reference TRBV7-6 and TRBJ2-1, reads GAGVSQSPRYKVTKRGQDVALRCDPISGHVSLYWYRQALGQGPEFLTYFNYEAQQDKSGLPNDRFSAERPEGSISTLTIQRTEQRDSAMYRCASSLQGSNEQFFGPGTRLTVL.

This chain joins TRBV7-9 and TRBJ1-2; D remains ambiguous. V was cut by 1 base and J by 7 bases, with 10 bases left in between. Germline CDR1 and CDR2: SEHNR and FQNEAQ (reference sequence). CDR3 size: 13 residues. CDR3 nucleotide sequence: TGTGCCAGCAGCTTAGGTCGAGGGTCTGGCTACACCTTC. It codes for CASSLGRGSGYTF.

The rearrangement uses TRBV4-1 and TRBJ1-2; D possibly corresponds to TRBD1 (5 bases). V lost 2 bases and J 2 bases, leaving 18 bases between the germline ends. Looked up from germline, CDR1 is MGHRA and CDR2 is YSYEKL. This CDR3 comprises 17 residues. CDR3 protein: CASSQPGGRDGNYGYTF. The CDR3 DNA follows: TGCGCCAGCAGCCAACCCGGGGGGAGGGATGGAAACTATGGCTACACCTTC.

This chain connects TRBV7-9 to TRBJ1-6, with TRBD1 as a possible D gene (5 bases). The CDR3 runs to 14 residues. Trimming pared 2 bases from V and 5 bases from J, leaving 7 bases between. Germline CDR1 is SEHNR and CDR2 is FQNEAQ (reference sequence). The DNA of the CDR3 is TGTGCCAGCAGCTTATCAGGGAATAATTCACCCCTCCACTTT. This gives the protein CASSLSGNNSPLHF.

The rearrangement uses TRBV5-4 and TRBJ2-3; 8 bases align to TRBD2. This CDR3 has 17 residues. J was trimmed by 0 bases and V by 6 bases; bases with no gene match: 12. Germline values: CDR1 SGHNT, CDR2 YYREEE (reference sequence). CDR3: CASTRGGLQSSTDTQYF. The CDR3 coding sequence is TGTGCCAGCACCCGCGGGGGGCTCCAGTCTAGCACAGATACGCAGTATTTT.

The V call is TRBV7-9, the J call TRBJ2-5; tentative D call: TRBD2 (6 bases). Germline-derived CDR1 and CDR2 are SEHNR and FQNEAQ (reference sequence). V was pared by 8 bases and J by 0 bases, with 7 bases between. The CDR3 loop spans 12 amino acids. CDR3 residues: CASRDYQETQYF. The DNA of the CDR3 is TGTGCCAGCCGGGACTACCAAGAGACCCAGTACTTC.

The V and J genes are TRBV14 and TRBJ2-7; 8 nucleotides line up with TRBD2. V shed 1 base, J shed 2 bases, and the junction held 4 bases outside the gene matches. CDR3 length: 15 amino acids. Germline V gene lookup returns CDR1 SGHDN and CDR2 FVKESK. CDR3 sequence reads: CASSQGNSGAYEQYF. The CDR3 coding sequence is TGTGCCAGCAGCCAAGGGAATAGCGGGGCCTACGAGCAGTACTTC.

This chain connects TRBV7-9 to TRBJ2-7, with 9 positions matching TRBD2. The CDR3 consists of 16 residues. Germline CDR1 reads SEHNR; CDR2 reads FQNEAQ (reference sequence). Losses at the gene ends were 5 bases for V and 4 bases for J; bases not matched to a gene: 12. The CDR3 spells CASSPPVSGGIYEQYF. The CDR3 DNA sequence: TGTGCCAGCAGCCCCCCCGTGAGCGGGGGGATATACGAGCAGTACTTC.

The rearrangement links TRBV9 to TRBJ1-2; 7 bases agree with TRBD1. V lost 4 bases and J lost 6; bases outside the gene matches: 15. Germline V gene data show CDR1 as SGDLS and CDR2 as YYNGEE. This CDR3 contains 16 residues. CDR3 sequence (DNA): TGTGCCAGCAGCACCCGAGGGGGCGCAAGCATTGATGGCTACACCTTC. This translates into CASSTRGGASIDGYTF.

The chain employs TRBV10-3 and TRBJ2-7; 8 bases map to TRBD1. The germline V gene has CDR1 ENHRY and CDR2 SYGVKD. The CDR3 loop spans 15 amino acids. Losses at the gene ends were 3 bases for V and 3 bases for J; bases not matched to a gene: 7. The CDR3 here is CAISDTGGLDYEQYF. The CDR3 DNA sequence: TGTGCCATCAGTGATACAGGGGGTCTGGACTACGAGCAGTACTTC.

The chain couples TRBV5-1 to TRBJ2-7, with D perhaps matching TRBD2 (6 bases). The V gene lost 0 bases and the J gene lost 7 bases, with 17 bases spanning the gap. The CDR3 extends over 15 amino acids. The V gene's germline CDR1 is SGHRS and CDR2 YFSETQ. The CDR3 nucleotides are TGCGCCAGCAGCTTGGCTACGGGGGACCTGTGGGAGCAGTACTTC. Protein: CASSLATGDLWEQYF. Full variable domain (remainder filled in from reference TRBV5-1 and TRBJ2-7): KAGVTQTPRYLIKTRGQQVTLSCSPISGHRSVSWYQQTPGQGLQFLFEYFSETQRNKGNFPGRFSGRQFSNSRSEMNVSTLELGDSALYLCASSLATGDLWEQYFGPGTRLTVT.

The chain carries TRBV7-2 and TRBJ1-5; possibly TRBD1 for D (6 bases). The CDR3 contains 15 residues. The germline V and J ends were trimmed by 3 bases and 1 base, with 10 bases remaining between them. CDR1 is SGHTA, CDR2 FQGNSA, per germline. CDR3 nucleotide sequence: TGTGCCAGCAGCTTCAAGGGGGGGAGCAATCAGCCCCAGCATTTT. Translating gives CASSFKGGSNQPQHF.

In DNA, the CDR3 is TGCGCCAGCAGAGGGGACAGCCCTAACTCCTATAATTCACCCCTCCACTTT. Protein sequence: CASRGDSPNSYNSPLHF. The chain employs TRBV5-1 and TRBJ1-6, with 7 bases aligning to TRBD1. V lost 5 bases to trimming and J lost 0 bases; unmatched junction nucleotides: 8. This CDR3 spans 17 amino acids. Germline V gene sequence: CDR1 SGHRS, CDR2 YFSETQ.

The table lists this clone with a few counts. This chain connects TRBV5-1 to TRBJ1-1; the D gene is possibly TRBD1 (5 bases). Germline CDR1 is SGHRS and CDR2 is YFSETQ. CDR3 size: 14 residues. Trimming shortened V by 4 bases and J by 2 bases, and 12 bases separated the two germline ends. CDR3: CASSIGDFNTEAFF. The CDR3 DNA sequence: TGCGCCAGCAGCATCGGGGACTTTAACACTGAAGCTTTCTTT.